These 7 T cell receptor beta chains originate from one sample sequenced in a study of T cell clonality in common variable immunodeficiency. The protocol was immunoSEQ multiplex PCR, while the TCRdb copy is restricted to in-frame clones and leaves out a portion. This sample shows approximately 34,000 clones and no singletons; under 3.5% rests with the ten largest. The sample comprised peripheral blood mononuclear cells. The receptors originated from a person between 18 and 69 years old in good health.

This clone was recorded at least ten times. The DNA ends 3 residues before the CDR3 does, and the rest of the CDR3 is filled in from the germline J gene. The J gene is TRBJ2-7, the V gene TRBV7-9; 9 nucleotides line up with TRBD1. J lost 4 bases, V lost 7 bases, and 2 bases had no gene match. Germline lookup yields CDR1 SEHNR and CDR2 FQNEAQ (reference sequence). The CDR3 totals 12 residues. The CDR3 is CASNGQGYEQYF. The CDR3 DNA, read in part, is TGTGCCAGCAACGGACAGGGGTACGAG. Drawing the rest from reference TRBV7-9 and TRBJ2-7, the complete variable domain is DTGVSQNPRHKITKRGQNVTFRCDPISEHNRLYWYRQTLGQGPEFLTYFQNEAQLEKSRLLSDRFSAERPKGSFSTLEIQRTEQGDSAMYLCASNGQGYEQYFGPGTRLTVT.

This clone was observed at least ten times. The sequence runs out 3 residues before the end of the CDR3; the remainder is reconstructed from the germline J gene. This sequence joins TRBV20-1 and TRBJ2-1; 9 bases align to TRBD1. Germline lookup yields CDR1 DFQATT and CDR2 SNEGSKA (reference sequence). This CDR3 spans 14 amino acids. The J segment lost 7 bases and the V segment lost 5 bases, leaving 9 bases of the junction unmatched. Partial CDR3 DNA: TGCAGTGCTCCCTGGACAGGGGTCACTAATGAG. Its translation: CSAPWTGVTNE. The CDR3 in its entirety is CSAPWTGVTNEQFF.

This clone was seen many times. The read falls 3 residues short of the CDR3 end, and the missing part is taken from the germline J gene. Other DNA sequences from this sample encode an identical CDR3 as well. V is TRBV20-1 and J is TRBJ2-3; TRBD2 aligns across 10 bases. This CDR3 has 19 residues. The trim removed 0 bases at V and 6 bases at J, leaving 18 bases unmatched. The germline V gene has CDR1 DFQATT and CDR2 SNEGSKA (reference sequence). The DNA read from the CDR3 is TGCAGTGCTAGAGATAGTCTAGCGGGAGTCAATCTGCAGCAGGATACG. It yields the protein CSARDSLAGVNLQQDT. The whole CDR3 sequence reads CSARDSLAGVNLQQDTQYF.

This clone was counted many times. The read comes to an end 3 residues before the CDR3 does, leaving the germline J gene to fill in the end. The chain links TRBV19 to TRBJ1-1, with unresolved D. The CDR3 length is 15 residues. Per germline, CDR1 LNHDA and CDR2 SQIVND (reference sequence). Trimming took off 3 bases at V and 4 bases at J, with 15 bases between the two ends. The sequenced part of the CDR3 DNA is TGTGCCAGTAGTATTTTTTCAGCGACGCTCACTGAA. Translating it yields CASSIFSATLTE. The whole CDR3 region reads CASSIFSATLTEAFF.

This clone was seen many times. The sequence runs out 3 residues before the end of the CDR3; the remainder is reconstructed from the germline J gene. The chain combines TRBV30 with TRBJ2-4; 12 bases match TRBD2. The trim removed 3 bases at V and 2 bases at J, leaving 11 bases unmatched. The CDR3 is 18 amino acids. Germline CDR1 and CDR2: GTSNPN and SVGIG (reference sequence). Partial CDR3 DNA: TGTGCCTGGAGCCGGCTAGCGGGAGGGCCGGGACCCAAAAACATT. This translates into CAWSRLAGGPGPKNI. The full CDR3 protein is CAWSRLAGGPGPKNIQYF.

This clone came up many times. The read falls 3 residues short of the CDR3 end, and the missing part is taken from the germline J gene. The chain is built from TRBV4-2 and TRBJ2-1; the match to TRBD2 covers 9 bases. Germline V gene sequence: CDR1 LGHNA, CDR2 YNFKEQ. The CDR3 consists of 15 residues. Losses at the gene ends were 5 bases for V and 7 bases for J; bases not matched to a gene: 9. The CDR3 bases that were read are TGTGCCAGCAGCTTTCCGGGCGGGAGGGCAAATGAG. Residues: CASSFPGGRANE. The CDR3 in full is CASSFPGGRANEQFF.

This clone was recorded at least ten times. The CDR3 end lies 3 residues beyond the end of the read and is filled in from the germline J gene. V gene TRBV7-9 combines with J gene TRBJ1-2, with TRBD1 matching 7 bases. The germline gives CDR1 SEHNR, CDR2 FQNEAQ (reference sequence). Trimming at V came to 5 bases and at J to 3 bases, leaving 6 bases not matched to a gene. The CDR3 loop spans 14 amino acids. The covered CDR3 bases are TGTGCCAGCAGCGATCGCAGGGGGGACTATGGC. This encodes CASSDRRGDYG. The complete CDR3 reads CASSDRRGDYGYTF.